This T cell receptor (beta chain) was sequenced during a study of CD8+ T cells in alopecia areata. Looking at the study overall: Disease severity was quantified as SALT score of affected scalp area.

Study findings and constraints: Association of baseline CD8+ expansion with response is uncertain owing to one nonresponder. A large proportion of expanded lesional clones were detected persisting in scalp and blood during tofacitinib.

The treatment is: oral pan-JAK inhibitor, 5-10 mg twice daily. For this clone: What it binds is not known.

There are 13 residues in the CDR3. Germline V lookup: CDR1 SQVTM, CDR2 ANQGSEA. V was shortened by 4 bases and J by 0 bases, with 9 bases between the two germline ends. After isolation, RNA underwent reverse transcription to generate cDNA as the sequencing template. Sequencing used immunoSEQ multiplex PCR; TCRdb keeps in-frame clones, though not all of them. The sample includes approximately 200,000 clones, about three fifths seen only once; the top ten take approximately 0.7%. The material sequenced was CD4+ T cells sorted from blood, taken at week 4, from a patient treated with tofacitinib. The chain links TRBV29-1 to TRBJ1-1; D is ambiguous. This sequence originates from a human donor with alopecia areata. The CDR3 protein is CSVVRDLNTEAFF. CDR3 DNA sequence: TGCAGCGTTGTGAGAGATTTGAACACTGAAGCTTTCTTT.